This TCR beta chain stems from a study of T cells in Graves' hyperthyroidism and ophthalmopathy. TCR beta CDR3 sequences were amplified from RNA transcripts. HTBI primers were used for first-round RT-PCR of the TCR CDR3. TCRdb used MiXCR to reprocess the multiplex PCR reads, holding one entry per CDR3 protein. The sample holds about 560,000 distinct CDR3 sequences, approximately 44% seen once. This clonotype has just a few counts. The specimen was peripheral blood or thyroid tissue (not recorded which). The TCR originated in a woman aged 18-29 years with Graves' hyperthyroidism.

CDR3 protein: CSAKGLAEFYEQYF. CDR3 bases: TGCAGTGCTAAGGGACTAGCGGAGTTCTACGAGCAGTACTTC. The chain carries TRBV20-1 and TRBJ2-7; 11 nucleotides line up with TRBD2. CDR3 size: 14 residues. The J segment lost 3 bases and the V segment lost 4 bases, leaving 5 bases of the junction unmatched. Germline CDR1 is DFQATT and CDR2 is SNEGSKA (reference sequence).